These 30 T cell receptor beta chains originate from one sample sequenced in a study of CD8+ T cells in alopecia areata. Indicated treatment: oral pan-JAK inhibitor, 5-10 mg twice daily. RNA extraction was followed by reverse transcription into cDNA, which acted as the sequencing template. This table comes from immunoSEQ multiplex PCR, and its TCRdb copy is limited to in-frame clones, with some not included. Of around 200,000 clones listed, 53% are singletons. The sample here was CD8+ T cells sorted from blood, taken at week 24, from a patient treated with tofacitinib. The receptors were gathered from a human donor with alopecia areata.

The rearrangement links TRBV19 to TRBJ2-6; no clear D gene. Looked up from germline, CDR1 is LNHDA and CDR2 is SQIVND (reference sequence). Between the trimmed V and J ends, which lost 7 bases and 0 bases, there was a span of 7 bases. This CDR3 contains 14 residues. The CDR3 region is CASNHISGANVLTF. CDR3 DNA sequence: TGTGCCAGTAACCATATCTCTGGGGCCAACGTCCTGACTTTC.

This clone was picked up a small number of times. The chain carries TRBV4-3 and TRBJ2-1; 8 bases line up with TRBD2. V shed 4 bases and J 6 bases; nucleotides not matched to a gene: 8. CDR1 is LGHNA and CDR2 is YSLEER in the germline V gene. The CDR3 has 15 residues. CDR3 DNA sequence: TGCGCCAGCAGCCTCCTGGACGCGGGGGGCAATGAGCAGTTCTTC. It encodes CASSLLDAGGNEQFF.

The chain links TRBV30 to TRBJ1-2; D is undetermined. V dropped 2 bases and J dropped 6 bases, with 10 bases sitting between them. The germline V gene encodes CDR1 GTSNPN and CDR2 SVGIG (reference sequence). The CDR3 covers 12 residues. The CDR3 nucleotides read TGTGCCTGGAGTCCAGTGAGGGATGGCTACACCTTC. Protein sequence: CAWSPVRDGYTF.

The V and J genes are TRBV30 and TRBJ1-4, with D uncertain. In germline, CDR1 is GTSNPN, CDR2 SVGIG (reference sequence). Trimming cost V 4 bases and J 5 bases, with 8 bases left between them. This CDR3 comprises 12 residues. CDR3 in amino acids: CAWKQPNEKLFF. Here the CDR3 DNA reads TGTGCCTGGAAACAGCCAAATGAAAAACTGTTTTTT.

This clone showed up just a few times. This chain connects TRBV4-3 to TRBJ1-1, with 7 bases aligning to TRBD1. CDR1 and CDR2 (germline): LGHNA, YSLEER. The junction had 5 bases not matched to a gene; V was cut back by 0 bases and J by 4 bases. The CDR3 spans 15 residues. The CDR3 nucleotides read TGCGCCAGCAGCCAAGATCTTGGGACAGTCACTGAAGCTTTCTTT. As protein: CASSQDLGTVTEAFF.

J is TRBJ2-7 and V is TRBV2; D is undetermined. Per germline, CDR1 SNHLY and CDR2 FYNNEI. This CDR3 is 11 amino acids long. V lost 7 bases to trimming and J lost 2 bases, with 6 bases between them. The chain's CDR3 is CASKETYEQYF. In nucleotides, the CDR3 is TGTGCCAGCAAGGAGACCTACGAGCAGTACTTC.

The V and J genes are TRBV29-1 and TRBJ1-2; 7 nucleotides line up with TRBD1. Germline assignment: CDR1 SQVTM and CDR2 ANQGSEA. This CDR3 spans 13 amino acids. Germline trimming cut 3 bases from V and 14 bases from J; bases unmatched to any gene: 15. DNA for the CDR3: TGCAGCGTTGAGGGGGGGAGGAGACAGGGTACGACCTTC. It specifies CSVEGGRRQGTTF.

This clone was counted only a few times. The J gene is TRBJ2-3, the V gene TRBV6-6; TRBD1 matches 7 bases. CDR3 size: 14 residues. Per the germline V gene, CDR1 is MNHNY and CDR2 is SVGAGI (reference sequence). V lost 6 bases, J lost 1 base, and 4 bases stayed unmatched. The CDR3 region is CASSRDSRTDTQYF. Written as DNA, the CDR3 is TGTGCCAGCAGCAGGGACAGCCGCACAGATACGCAGTATTTT.

CDR3 sequence reads: CASRGTGEEKLFF. The CDR3 bases are TGTGCCAGCAGGGGGACAGGGGAAGAAAAACTGTTTTTT. The gene calls are TRBV9 and TRBJ1-4, with 10 bases matching TRBD1. In germline, CDR1 is SGDLS, CDR2 YYNGEE. The CDR3 sequence is 13 residues long. With 5 bases clipped from V and 8 bases from J, the junction kept 3 bases outside the gene matches.

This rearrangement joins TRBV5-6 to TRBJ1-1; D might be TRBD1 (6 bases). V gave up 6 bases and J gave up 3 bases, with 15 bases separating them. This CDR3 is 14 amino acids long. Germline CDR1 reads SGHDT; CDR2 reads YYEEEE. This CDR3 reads CASTLGGAYTEAFF. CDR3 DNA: TGTGCCAGCACCCTCGGGGGGGCGTACACTGAAGCTTTCTTT.

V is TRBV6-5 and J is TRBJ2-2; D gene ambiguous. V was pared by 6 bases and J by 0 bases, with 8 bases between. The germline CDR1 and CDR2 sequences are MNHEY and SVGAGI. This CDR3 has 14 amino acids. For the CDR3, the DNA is TGTGCCAGCAGCGTCGCTCCGAACACCGGGGAGCTGTTTTTT. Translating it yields CASSVAPNTGELFF.

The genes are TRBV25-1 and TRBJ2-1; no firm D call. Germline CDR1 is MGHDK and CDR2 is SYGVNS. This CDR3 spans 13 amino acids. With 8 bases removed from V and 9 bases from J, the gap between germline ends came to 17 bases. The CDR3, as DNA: TGTGCCAGCTCCTCGGAACAACGCGGTGAGCAGTTCTTC. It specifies CASSSEQRGEQFF. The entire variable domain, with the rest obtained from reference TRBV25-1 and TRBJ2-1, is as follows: EADIYQTPRYLVIGTGKKITLECSQTMGHDKMYWYQQDPGMELHLIHYSYGVNSTEKGDLSSESTVSRIRTEHFPLTLESARPSHTSQYLCASSSEQRGEQFFGPGTRLTVL.

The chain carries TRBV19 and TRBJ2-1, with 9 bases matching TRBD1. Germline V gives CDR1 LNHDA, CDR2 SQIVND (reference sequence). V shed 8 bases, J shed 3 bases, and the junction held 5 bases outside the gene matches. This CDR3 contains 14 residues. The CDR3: CASSRDRDYNEQFF. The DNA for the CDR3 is TGTGCCAGTTCCCGGGACAGGGACTACAATGAGCAGTTCTTC. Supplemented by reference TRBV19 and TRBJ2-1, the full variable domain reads DGGITQSPKYLFRKEGQNVTLSCEQNLNHDAMYWYRQDPGQGLRLIYYSQIVNDFQKGDIAEGYSVSREKKESFPLTVTSAQKNPTAFYLCASSRDRDYNEQFFGPGTRLTVL.

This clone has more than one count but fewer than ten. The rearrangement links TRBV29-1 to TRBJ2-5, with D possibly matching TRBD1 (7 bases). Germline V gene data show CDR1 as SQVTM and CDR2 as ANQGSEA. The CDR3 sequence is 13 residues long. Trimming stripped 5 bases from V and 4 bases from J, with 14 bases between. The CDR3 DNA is TGCAGCGTTAGGGGGCACGGGGGAGAGACCCAGTACTTC. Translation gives CSVRGHGGETQYF.

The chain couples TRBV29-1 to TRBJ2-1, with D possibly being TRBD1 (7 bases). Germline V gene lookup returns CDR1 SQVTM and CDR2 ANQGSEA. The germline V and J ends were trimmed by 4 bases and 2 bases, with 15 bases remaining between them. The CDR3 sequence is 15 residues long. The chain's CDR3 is CSVVGQGGTYNEQFF. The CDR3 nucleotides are TGCAGCGTTGTTGGGCAGGGGGGAACCTACAATGAGCAGTTCTTC.

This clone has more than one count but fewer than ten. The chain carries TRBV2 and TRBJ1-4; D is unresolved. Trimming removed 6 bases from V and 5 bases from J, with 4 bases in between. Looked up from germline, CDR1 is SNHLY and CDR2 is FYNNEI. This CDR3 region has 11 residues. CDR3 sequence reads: CASSGNEKLFF. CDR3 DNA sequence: TGTGCCAGCAGCGGAAATGAAAAACTGTTTTTT.

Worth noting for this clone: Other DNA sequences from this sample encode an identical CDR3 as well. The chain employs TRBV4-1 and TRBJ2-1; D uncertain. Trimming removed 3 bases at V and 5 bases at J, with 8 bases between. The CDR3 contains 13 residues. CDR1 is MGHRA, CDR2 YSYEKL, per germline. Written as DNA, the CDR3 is TGCGCCAGCAGCCAGTCGCTGAACAATGAGCAGTTCTTC. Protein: CASSQSLNNEQFF.

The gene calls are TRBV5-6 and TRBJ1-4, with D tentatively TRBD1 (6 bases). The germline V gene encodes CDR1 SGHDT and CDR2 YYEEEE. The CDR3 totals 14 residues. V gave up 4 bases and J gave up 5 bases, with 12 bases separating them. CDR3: CASSITGRNEKLFF. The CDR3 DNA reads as TGTGCCAGCAGCATAACAGGGAGGAATGAAAAACTGTTTTTT. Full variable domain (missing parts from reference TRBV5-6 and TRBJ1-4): DAGVTQSPTHLIKTRGQQVTLRCSPKSGHDTVSWYQQALGQGPQFIFQYYEEEERQRGNFPDRFSGHQFPNYSSELNVNALLLGDSALYLCASSITGRNEKLFFGSGTQLSVL.

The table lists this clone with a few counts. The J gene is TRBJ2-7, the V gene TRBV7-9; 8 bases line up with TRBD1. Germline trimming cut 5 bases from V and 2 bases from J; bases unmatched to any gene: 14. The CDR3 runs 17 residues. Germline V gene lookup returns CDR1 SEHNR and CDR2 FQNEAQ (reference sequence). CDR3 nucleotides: TGTGCCAGCAGCCCGGTGGGGACAGGTTCGAAAGCCTACGAGCAGTACTTC. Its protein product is CASSPVGTGSKAYEQYF. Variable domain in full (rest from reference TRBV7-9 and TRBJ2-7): DTGVSQNPRHKITKRGQNVTFRCDPISEHNRLYWYRQTLGQGPEFLTYFQNEAQLEKSRLLSDRFSAERPKGSFSTLEIQRTEQGDSAMYLCASSPVGTGSKAYEQYFGPGTRLTVT.

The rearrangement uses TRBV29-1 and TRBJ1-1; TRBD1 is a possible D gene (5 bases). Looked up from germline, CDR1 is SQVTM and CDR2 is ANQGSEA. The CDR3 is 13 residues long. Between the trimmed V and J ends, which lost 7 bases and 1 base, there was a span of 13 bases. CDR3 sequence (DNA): TGCAGCGCCCCGGGGGGACCGAACACTGAAGCTTTCTTT. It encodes CSAPGGPNTEAFF.

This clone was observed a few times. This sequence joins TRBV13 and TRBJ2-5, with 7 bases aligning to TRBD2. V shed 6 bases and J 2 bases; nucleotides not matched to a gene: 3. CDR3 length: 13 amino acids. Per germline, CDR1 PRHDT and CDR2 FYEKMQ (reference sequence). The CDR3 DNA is TGTGCCAGCAGAGCAGCGGGGCAAGAGACCCAGTACTTC. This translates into CASRAAGQETQYF.

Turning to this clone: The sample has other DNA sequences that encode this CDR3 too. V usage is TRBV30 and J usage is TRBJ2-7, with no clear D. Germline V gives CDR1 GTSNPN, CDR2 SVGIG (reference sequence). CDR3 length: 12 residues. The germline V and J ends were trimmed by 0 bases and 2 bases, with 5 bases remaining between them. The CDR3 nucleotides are TGTGCCTGGAGTGTAGGGCCCTACGAGCAGTACTTC. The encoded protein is CAWSVGPYEQYF.

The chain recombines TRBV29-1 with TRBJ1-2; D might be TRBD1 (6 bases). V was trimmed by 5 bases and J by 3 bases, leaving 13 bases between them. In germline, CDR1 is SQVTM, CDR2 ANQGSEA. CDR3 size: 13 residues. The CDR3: CSVQQTGDYGYTF. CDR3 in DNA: TGCAGCGTTCAGCAGACAGGAGACTATGGCTACACCTTC.

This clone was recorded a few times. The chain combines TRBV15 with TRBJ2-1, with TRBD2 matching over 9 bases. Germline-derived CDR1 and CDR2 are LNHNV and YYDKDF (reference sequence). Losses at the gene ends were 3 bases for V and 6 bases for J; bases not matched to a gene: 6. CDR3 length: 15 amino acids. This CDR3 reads CATSRASGALNEQFF. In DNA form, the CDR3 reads TGTGCCACCAGCAGGGCTAGCGGGGCTCTCAATGAGCAGTTCTTC.

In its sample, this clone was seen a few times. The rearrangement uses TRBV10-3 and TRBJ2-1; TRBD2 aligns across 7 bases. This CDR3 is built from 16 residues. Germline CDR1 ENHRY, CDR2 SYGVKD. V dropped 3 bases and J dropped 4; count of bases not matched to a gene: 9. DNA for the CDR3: TGTGCCATCAGTGAAGGAAGGCTAGCGGATTACAATGAGCAGTTCTTC. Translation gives CAISEGRLADYNEQFF.

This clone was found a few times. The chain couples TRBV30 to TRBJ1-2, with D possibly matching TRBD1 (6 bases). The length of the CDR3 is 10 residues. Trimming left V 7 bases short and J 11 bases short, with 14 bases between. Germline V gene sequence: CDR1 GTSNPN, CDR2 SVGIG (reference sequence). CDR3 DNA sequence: TGTGCCTCAGGAGGACAGTCTTACACCTTC. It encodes CASGGQSYTF. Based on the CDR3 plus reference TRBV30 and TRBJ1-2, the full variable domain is SQTIHQWPATLVQPVGSPLSLECTVEGTSNPNLYWYRQAAGRGLQLLFYSVGIGQISSEVPQNLSASRPQDRQFILSSKKLLLSDSGFYLCASGGQSYTFGSGTRLTVV.

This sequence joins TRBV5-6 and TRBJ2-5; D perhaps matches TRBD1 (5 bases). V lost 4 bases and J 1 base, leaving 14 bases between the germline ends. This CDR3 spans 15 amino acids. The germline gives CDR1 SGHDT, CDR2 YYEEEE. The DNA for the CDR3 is TGTGCCAGCAGCAGGGTCCAAGGGGCCCAAGAGACCCAGTACTTC. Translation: CASSRVQGAQETQYF.

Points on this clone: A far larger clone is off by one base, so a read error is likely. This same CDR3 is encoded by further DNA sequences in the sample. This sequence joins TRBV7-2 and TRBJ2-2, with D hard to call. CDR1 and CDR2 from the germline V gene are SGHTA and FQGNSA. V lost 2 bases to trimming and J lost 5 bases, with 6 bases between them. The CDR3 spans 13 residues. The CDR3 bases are TGTGCCAGCAGCTTAATTGGGACCGGGGAGCTGTTTTTT. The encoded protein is CASSLIGTGELFF.

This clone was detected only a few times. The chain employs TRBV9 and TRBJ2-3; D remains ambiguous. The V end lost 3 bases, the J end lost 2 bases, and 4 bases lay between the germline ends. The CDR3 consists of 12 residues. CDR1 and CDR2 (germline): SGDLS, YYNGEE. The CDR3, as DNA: TGTGCCAGCAGCGAACCCACAGATACGCAGTATTTT. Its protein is CASSEPTDTQYF.

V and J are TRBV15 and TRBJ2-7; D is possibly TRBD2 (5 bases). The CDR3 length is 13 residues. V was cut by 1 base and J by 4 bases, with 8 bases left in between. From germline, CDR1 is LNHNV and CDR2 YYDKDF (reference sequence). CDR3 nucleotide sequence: TGTGCCACCAGCAGAGTCGGGGATTACGAGCAGTACTTC. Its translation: CATSRVGDYEQYF.